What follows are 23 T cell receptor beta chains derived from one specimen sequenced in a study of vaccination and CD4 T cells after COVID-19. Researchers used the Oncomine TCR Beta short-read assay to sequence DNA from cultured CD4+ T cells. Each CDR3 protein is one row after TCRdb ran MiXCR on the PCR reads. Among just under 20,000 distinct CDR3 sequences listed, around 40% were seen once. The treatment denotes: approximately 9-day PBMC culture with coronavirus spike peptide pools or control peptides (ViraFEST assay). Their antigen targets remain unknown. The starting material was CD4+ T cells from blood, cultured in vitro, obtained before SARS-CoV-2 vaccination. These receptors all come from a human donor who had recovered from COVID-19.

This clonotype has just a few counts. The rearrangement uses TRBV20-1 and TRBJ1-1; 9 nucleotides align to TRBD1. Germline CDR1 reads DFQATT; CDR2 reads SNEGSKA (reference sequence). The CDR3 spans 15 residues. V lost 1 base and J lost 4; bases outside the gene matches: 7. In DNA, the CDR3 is TGCAGTGCTAGAGTAGGACAGGGGACGGGCACTGAAGCTTTCTTT. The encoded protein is CSARVGQGTGTEAFF.

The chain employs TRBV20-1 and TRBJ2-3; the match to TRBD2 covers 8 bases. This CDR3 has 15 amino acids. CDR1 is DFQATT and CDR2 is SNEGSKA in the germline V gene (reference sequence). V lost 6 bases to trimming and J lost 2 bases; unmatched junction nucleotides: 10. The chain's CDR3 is CSALPGLGTTDTQYF. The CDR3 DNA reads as TGCAGTGCGCTACCGGGACTAGGAACCACAGATACGCAGTATTTT.

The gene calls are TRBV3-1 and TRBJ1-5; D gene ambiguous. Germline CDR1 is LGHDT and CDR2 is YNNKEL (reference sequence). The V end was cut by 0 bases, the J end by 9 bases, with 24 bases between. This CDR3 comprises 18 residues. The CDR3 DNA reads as TGTGCCAGCAGCCAAGAAGGCCGTGGACGGACCTTTATGAGGCCCCAGCATTTT. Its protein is CASSQEGRGRTFMRPQHF.

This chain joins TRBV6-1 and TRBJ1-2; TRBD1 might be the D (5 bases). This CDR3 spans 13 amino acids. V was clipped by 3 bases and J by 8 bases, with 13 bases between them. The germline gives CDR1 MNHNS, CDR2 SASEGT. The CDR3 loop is CASSETRGGGYTF. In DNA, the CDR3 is TGTGCCAGCAGTGAGACCCGGGGGGGAGGCTACACCTTC.

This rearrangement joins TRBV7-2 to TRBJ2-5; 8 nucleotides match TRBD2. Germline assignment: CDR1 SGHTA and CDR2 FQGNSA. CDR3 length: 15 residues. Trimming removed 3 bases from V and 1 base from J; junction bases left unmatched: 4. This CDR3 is CASSFGGGFQETQYF. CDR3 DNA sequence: TGTGCCAGCAGCTTCGGGGGGGGGTTCCAAGAGACCCAGTACTTC.

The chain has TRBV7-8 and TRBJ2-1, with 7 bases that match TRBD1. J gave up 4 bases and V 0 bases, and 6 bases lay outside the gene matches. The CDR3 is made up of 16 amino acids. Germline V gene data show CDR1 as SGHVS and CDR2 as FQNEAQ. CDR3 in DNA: TGTGCCAGCAGCTTAGCGCGACAGGGCCTATACAATGAGCAGTTCTTC. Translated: CASSLARQGLYNEQFF.

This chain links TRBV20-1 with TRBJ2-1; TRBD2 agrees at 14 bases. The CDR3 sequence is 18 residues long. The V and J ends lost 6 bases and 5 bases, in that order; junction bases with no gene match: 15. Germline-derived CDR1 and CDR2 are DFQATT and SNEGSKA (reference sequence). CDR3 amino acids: CSALRPGLAGALNNEQFF. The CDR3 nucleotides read TGCAGTGCGCTGAGACCGGGACTAGCGGGAGCACTAAACAATGAGCAGTTCTTC.

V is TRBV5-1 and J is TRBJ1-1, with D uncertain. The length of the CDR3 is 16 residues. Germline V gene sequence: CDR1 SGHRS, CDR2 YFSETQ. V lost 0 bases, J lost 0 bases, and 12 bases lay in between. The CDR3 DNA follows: TGCGCCAGCAGCTTGGCGACCGGGTCCATGAACACTGAAGCTTTCTTT. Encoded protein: CASSLATGSMNTEAFF.

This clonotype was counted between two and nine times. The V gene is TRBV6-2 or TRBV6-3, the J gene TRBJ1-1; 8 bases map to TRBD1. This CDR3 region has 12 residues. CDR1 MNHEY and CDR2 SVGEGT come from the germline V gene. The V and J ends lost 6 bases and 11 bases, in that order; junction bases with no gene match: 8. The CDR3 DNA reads TGTGCCAGCAGCTTCGGACAGGGCAGGGCTTTCTTT. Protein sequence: CASSFGQGRAFF.

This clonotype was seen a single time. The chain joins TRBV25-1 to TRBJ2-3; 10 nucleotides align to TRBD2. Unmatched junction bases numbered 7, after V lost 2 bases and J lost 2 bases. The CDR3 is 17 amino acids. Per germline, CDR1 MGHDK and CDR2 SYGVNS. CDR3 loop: CASSEQALAGDTDTQYF. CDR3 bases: TGTGCCAGCAGTGAACAGGCCCTAGCGGGGGACACAGATACGCAGTATTTT. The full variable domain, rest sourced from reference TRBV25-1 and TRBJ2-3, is EADIYQTPRYLVIGTGKKITLECSQTMGHDKMYWYQQDPGMELHLIHYSYGVNSTEKGDLSSESTVSRIRTEHFPLTLESARPSHTSQYLCASSEQALAGDTDTQYFGPGTRLTVL.

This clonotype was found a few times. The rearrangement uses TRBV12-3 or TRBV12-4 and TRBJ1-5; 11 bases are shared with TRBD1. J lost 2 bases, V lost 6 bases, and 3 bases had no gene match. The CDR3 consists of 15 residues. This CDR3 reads CASRDRGQGNQPQHF. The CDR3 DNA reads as TGTGCCAGCAGGGACAGGGGGCAGGGCAATCAGCCCCAGCATTTT.

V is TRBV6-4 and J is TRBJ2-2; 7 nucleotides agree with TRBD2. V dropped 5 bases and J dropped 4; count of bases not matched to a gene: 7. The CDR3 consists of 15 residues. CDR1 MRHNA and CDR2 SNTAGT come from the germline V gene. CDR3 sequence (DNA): TGTGCCAGCAGTCCTACGGGACTAAGCACCGGGGAGCTGTTTTTT. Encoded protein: CASSPTGLSTGELFF.

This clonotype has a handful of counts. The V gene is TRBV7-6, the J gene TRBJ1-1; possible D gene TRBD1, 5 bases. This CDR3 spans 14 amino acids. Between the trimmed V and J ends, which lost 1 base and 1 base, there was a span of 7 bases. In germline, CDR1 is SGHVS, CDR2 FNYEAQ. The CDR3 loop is CASSLDTGNTEAFF. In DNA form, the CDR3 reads TGTGCCAGCAGCTTAGATACAGGGAACACTGAAGCTTTCTTT.

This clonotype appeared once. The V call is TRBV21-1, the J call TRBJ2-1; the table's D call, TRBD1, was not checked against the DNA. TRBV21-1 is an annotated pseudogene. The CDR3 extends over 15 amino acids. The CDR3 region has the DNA TGTGCCGGCTACCATAACCTAAGGCAGGGAAATGAGCAGTTCTTC. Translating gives CAGYHNLRQGNEQFF.

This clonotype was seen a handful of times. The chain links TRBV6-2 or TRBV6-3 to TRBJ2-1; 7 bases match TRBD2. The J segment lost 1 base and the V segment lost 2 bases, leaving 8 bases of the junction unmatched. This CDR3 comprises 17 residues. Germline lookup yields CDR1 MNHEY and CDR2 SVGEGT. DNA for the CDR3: TGTGCCAGCAGTTACCTCGAGCGGGAACCTTCCTACAATGAGCAGTTCTTC. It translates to CASSYLEREPSYNEQFF.

The CDR3, as DNA: TGTGCCAGCAGTTACTCGGTTTGGAGGCGGGAGGGACCCCAAGAGACCCAGTACTTC. Residues: CASSYSVWRREGPQETQYF. The chain combines TRBV6-2 or TRBV6-3 with TRBJ2-5; TRBD2 matches 9 bases. Per germline, CDR1 MNHEY and CDR2 SVGEGT. The CDR3 length is 19 residues. Germline trimming cut 0 bases from V and 1 base from J; bases unmatched to any gene: 12.

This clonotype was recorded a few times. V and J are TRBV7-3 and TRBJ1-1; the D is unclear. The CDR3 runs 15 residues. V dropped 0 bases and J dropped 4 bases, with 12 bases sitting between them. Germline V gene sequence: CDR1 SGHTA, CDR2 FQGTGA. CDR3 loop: CASSLTSAGPTEAFF. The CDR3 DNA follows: TGTGCCAGCAGCTTAACCTCCGCAGGACCCACTGAAGCTTTCTTT.

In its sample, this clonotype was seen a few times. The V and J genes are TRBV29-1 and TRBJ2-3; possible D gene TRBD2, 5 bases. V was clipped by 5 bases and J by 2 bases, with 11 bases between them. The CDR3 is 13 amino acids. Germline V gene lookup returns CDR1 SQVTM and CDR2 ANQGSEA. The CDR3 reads CSVSGQDTDTQYF. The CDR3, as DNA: TGCAGCGTTAGCGGCCAAGACACAGATACGCAGTATTTT.

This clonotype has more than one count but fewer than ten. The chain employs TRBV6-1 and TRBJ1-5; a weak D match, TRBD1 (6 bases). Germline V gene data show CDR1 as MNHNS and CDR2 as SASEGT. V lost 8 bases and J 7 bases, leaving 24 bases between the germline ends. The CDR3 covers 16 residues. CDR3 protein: CASAAAGGAMKQPQHF. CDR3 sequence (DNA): TGTGCCAGCGCGGCGGCGGGGGGCGCGATGAAGCAGCCCCAGCATTTT.

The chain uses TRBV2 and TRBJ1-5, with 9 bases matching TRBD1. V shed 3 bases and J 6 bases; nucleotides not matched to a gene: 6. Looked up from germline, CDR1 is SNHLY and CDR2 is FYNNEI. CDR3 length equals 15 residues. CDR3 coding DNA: TGTGCCAGCAGTGAGGAGGGACAGGGATCTCAGCCCCAGCATTTT. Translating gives CASSEEGQGSQPQHF.

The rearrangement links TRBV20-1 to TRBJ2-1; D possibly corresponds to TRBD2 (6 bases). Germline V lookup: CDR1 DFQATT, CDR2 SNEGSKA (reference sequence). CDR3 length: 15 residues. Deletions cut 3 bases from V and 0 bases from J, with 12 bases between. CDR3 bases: TGCAGTGCTAGGAGCGGAGGGCCCTCCTACAATGAGCAGTTCTTC. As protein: CSARSGGPSYNEQFF.

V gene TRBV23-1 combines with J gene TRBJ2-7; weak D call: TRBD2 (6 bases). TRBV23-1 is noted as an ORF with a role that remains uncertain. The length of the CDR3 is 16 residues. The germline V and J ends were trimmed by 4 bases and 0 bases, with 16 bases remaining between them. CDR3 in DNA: TGCGCCAGCAGTCGGTCAACCGGGACTGCCTCCTACGAGCAGTACTTC. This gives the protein CASSRSTGTASYEQYF.

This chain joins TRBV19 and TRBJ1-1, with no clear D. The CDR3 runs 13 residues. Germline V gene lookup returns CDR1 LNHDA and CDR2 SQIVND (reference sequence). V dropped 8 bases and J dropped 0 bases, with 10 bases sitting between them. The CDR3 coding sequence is TGTGCCAGTCGGCAGGCCATGAACACTGAAGCTTTCTTT. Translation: CASRQAMNTEAFF.